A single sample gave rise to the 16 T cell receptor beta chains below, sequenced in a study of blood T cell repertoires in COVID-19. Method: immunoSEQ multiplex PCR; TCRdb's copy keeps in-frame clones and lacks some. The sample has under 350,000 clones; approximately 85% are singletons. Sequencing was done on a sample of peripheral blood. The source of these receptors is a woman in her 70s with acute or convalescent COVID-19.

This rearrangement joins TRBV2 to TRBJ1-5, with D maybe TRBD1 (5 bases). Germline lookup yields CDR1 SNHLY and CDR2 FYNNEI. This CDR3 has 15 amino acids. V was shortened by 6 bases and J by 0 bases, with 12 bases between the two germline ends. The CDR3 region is CASRRTGYSNQPQHF. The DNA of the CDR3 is TGTGCCAGCAGGAGAACAGGATATAGCAATCAGCCCCAGCATTTT.

Written as DNA, the CDR3 is TGTGCCACCCACTCCGGGGGTCTCTCCTACAATGAGCAGTTCTTC. This sequence encodes CATHSGGLSYNEQFF. J is TRBJ2-1 and V is TRBV19; weak D call: TRBD2 (6 bases). CDR3 length: 15 residues. The ends were cut back, 10 bases at V and 0 bases at J, with 16 bases in the middle. Germline CDR1 reads LNHDA; CDR2 reads SQIVND (reference sequence).

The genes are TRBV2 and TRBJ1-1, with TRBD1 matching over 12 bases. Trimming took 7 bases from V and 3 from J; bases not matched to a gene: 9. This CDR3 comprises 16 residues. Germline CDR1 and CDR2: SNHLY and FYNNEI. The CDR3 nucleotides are TGTGCCAGCACCGCGGGACAGGGGGCCGGGCACACTGAAGCTTTCTTT. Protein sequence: CASTAGQGAGHTEAFF.

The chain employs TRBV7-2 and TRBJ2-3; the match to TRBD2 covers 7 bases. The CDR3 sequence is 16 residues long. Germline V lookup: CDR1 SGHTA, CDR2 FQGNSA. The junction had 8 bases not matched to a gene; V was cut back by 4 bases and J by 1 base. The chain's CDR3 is CASSYGISGGTDTQYF. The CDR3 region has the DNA TGTGCCAGCAGCTACGGGATAAGCGGGGGCACAGATACGCAGTATTTT.

The CDR3 is CASSPAGPGYGYTF. CDR3 DNA sequence: TGCGCCAGCAGCCCCGCGGGGCCGGGGTATGGCTACACCTTC. The V call is TRBV5-1, the J call TRBJ1-2; possible D gene TRBD1, 5 bases. Trimming cost V 4 bases and J 5 bases, with 15 bases left between them. The CDR3 consists of 14 residues. The germline CDR1 and CDR2 sequences are SGHRS and YFSETQ.

Written as DNA, the CDR3 is TGCAGCGTTGACAAGGGACAGGGACTATCCCCCTATGGCTACACCTTC. This codes for CSVDKGQGLSPYGYTF. The V gene is TRBV29-1, the J gene TRBJ1-2, with 9 bases matching TRBD1. This CDR3 spans 16 amino acids. The germline V gene has CDR1 SQVTM and CDR2 ANQGSEA. The junction had 12 bases not matched to a gene; V was cut back by 3 bases and J by 4 bases.

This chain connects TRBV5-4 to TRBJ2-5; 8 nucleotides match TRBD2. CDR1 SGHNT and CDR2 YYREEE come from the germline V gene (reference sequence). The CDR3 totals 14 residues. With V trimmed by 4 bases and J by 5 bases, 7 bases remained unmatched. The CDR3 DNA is TGTGCCAGCAGCAGGCGGGGGGCTGGGGAGACCCAGTACTTC. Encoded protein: CASSRRGAGETQYF.

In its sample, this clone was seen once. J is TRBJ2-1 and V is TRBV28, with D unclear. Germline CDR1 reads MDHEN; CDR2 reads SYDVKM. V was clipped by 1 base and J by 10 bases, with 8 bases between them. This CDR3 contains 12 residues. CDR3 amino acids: CASSLSSREQFF. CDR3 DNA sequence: TGTGCCAGCAGTTTATCTTCCCGGGAGCAGTTCTTC.

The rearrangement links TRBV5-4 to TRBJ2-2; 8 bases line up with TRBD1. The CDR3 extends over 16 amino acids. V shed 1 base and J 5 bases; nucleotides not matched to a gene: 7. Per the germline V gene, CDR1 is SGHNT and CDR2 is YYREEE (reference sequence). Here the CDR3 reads CASSLFGQGLTGELFF. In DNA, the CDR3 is TGTGCCAGCAGCTTGTTTGGACAGGGCCTAACCGGGGAGCTGTTTTTT.

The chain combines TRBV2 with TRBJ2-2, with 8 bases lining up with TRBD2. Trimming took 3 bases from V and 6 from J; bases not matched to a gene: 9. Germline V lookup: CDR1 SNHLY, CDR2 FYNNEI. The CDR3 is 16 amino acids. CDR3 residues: CASSEKLSGAAGELFF. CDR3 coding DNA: TGTGCCAGCAGTGAGAAGCTTAGCGGGGCCGCCGGGGAGCTGTTTTTT.

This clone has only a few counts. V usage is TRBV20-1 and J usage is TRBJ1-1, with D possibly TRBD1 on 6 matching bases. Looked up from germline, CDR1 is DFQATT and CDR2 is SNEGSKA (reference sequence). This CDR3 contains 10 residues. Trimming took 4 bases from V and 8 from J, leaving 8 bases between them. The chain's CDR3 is CSATDREAFF. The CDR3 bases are TGCAGTGCTACTGACAGGGAAGCTTTCTTT.

CDR3 loop: CASSISSGARTDTQYF. The CDR3 DNA sequence: TGTGCCAGTAGTATATCCAGCGGGGCAAGAACAGATACGCAGTATTTT. The genes are TRBV19 and TRBJ2-3; 7 bases align to TRBD2. The CDR3 consists of 16 residues. Germline V gene lookup returns CDR1 LNHDA and CDR2 SQIVND (reference sequence). V was clipped by 2 bases and J by 3 bases; unmatched bases: 8. Together with reference TRBV19 and TRBJ2-3, the CDR3 gives the full variable domain: DGGITQSPKYLFRKEGQNVTLSCEQNLNHDAMYWYRQDPGQGLRLIYYSQIVNDFQKGDIAEGYSVSREKKESFPLTVTSAQKNPTAFYLCASSISSGARTDTQYFGPGTRLTVL.

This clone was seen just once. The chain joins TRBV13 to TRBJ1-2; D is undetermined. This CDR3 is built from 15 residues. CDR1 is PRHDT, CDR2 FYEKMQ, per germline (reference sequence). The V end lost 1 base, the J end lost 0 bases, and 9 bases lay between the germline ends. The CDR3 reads CASSLVLGTNYGYTF. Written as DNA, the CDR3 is TGTGCCAGCAGCTTAGTACTGGGCACTAACTATGGCTACACCTTC.

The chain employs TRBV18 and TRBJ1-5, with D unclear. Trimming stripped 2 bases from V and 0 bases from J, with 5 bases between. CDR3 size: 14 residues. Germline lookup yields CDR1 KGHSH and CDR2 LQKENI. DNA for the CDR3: TGTGCCAGCTCACCATCCCTTAGCAATCAGCCCCAGCATTTT. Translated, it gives CASSPSLSNQPQHF.

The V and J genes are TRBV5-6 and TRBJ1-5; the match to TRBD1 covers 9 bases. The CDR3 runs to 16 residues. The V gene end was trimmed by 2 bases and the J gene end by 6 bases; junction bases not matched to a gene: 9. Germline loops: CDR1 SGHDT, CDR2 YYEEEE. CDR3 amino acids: CASSFQGQGRAQPQHF. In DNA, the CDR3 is TGTGCCAGCAGCTTCCAAGGACAGGGGAGGGCTCAGCCCCAGCATTTT.

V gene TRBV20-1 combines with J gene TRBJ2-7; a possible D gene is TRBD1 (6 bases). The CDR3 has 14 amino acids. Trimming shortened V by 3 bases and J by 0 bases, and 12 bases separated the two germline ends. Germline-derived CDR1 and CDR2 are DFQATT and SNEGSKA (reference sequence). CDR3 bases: TGCAGTGCTAGTATCCAGGGGAGCTCCTACGAGCAGTACTTC. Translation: CSASIQGSSYEQYF.